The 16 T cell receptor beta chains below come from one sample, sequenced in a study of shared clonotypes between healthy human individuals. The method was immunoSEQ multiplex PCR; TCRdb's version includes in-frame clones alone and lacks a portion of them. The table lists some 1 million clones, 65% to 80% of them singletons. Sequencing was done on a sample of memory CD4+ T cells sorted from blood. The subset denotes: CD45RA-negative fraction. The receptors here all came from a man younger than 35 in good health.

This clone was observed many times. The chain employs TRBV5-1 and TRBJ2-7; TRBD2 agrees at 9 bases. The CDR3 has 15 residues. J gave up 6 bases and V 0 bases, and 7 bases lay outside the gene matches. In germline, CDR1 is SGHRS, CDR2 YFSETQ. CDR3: CASSLAGGLAPEQYF. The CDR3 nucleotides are TGCGCCAGCAGCTTGGCCGGGGGACTAGCACCCGAGCAGTACTTC.

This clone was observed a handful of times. CDR3: CASSPAEGQNTGELFF. The CDR3 DNA follows: TGCGCCAGCAGCCCGGCGGAGGGTCAGAACACCGGGGAGCTGTTTTTT. The chain recombines TRBV4-3 with TRBJ2-2; possible D gene TRBD2, 6 bases. V was clipped by 4 bases and J by 1 base, with 13 bases between them. Looked up from germline, CDR1 is LGHNA and CDR2 is YSLEER. The CDR3 is made up of 16 amino acids.

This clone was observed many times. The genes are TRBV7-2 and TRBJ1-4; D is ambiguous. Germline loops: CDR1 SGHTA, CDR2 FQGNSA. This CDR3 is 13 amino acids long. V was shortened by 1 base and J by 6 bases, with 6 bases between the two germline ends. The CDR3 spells CASSLGGYEKLFF. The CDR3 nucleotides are TGTGCCAGCAGCTTAGGTGGCTATGAAAAACTGTTTTTT. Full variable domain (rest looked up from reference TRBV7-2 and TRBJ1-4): GAGVSQSPSNKVTEKGKDVELRCDPISGHTALYWYRQSLGQGLEFLIYFQGNSAPDKSGLPSDRFSAERTGGSVSTLTIQRTQQEDSAVYLCASSLGGYEKLFFGSGTQLSVL.

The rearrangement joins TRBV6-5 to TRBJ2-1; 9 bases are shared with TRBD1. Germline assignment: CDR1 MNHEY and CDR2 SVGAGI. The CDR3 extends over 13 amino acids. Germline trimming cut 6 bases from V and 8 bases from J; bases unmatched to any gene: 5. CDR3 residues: CASRQGARDEQFF. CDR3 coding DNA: TGTGCCAGCAGACAGGGGGCCAGGGATGAGCAGTTCTTC.

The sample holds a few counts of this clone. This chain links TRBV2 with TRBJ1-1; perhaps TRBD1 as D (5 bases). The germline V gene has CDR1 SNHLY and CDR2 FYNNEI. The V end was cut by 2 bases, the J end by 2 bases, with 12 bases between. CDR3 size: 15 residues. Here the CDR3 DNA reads TGTGCCAGCAGTGAACAGGGTACCCCTAACACTGAAGCTTTCTTT. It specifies CASSEQGTPNTEAFF. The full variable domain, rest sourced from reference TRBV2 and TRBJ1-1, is EPEVTQTPSHQVTQMGQEVILRCVPISNHLYFYWYRQILGQKVEFLVSFYNNEISEKSEIFDDQFSVERPDGSNFTLKIRSTKLEDSAMYFCASSEQGTPNTEAFFGQGTRLTVV.

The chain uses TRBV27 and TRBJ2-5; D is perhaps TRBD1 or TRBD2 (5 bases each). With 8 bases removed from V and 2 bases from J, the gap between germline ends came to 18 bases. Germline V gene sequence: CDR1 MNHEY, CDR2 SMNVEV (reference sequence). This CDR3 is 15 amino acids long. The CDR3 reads CASETGTVLQETQYF. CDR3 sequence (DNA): TGTGCCAGCGAAACCGGGACGGTGTTGCAAGAGACCCAGTACTTC.

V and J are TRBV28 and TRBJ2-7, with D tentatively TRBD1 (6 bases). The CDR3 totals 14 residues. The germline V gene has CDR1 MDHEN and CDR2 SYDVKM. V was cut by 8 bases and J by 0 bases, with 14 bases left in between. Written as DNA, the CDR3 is TGTGCCAGCCGCCCCTCGACAGGCTCCTACGAGCAGTACTTC. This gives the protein CASRPSTGSYEQYF. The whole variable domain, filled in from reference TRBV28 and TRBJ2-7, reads DVKVTQSSRYLVKRTGEKVFLECVQDMDHENMFWYRQDPGLGLRLIYFSYDVKMKEKGDIPEGYSVSREKKERFSLILESASTNQTSMYLCASRPSTGSYEQYFGPGTRLTVT.

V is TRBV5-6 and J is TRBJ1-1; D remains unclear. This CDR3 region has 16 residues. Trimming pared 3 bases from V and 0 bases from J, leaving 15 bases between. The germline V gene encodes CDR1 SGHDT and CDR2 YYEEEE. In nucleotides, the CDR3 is TGTGCCAGCAGCTCCATCTATCAGGCCCTGAACACTGAAGCTTTCTTT. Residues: CASSSIYQALNTEAFF.

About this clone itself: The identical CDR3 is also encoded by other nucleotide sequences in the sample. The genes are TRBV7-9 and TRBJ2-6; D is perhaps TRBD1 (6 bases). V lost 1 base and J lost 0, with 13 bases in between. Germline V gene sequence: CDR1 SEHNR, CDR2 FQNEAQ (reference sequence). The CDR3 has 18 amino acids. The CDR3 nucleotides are TGTGCCAGCAGCTTAGAACTGACAGGCCTCTCTGGGGCCAACGTCCTGACTTTC. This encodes CASSLELTGLSGANVLTF.

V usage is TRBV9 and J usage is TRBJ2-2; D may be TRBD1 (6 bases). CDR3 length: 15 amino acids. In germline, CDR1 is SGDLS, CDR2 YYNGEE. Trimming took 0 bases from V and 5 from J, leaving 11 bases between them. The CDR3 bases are TGTGCCAGCAGCGTAGCGGCAGGGGATACCGGGGAGCTGTTTTTT. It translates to CASSVAAGDTGELFF.

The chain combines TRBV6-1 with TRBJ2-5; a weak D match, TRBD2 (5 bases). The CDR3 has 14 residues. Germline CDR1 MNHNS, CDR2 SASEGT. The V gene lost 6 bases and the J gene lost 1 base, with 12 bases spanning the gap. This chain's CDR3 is CASSQTGVQETQYF. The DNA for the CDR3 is TGTGCCAGCAGCCAAACCGGGGTCCAAGAGACCCAGTACTTC.

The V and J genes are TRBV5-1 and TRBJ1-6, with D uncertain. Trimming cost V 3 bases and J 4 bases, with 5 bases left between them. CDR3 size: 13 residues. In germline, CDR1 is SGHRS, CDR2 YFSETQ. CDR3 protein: CASSSEYNSPLHF. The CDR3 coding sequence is TGCGCCAGCAGCTCGGAATATAATTCACCCCTCCACTTT.

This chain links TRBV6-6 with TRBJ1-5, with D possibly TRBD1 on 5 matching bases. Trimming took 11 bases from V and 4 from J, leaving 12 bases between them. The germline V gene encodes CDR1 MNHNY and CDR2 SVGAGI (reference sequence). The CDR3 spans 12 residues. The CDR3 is CAVWAGNQPQHF. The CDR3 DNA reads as TGTGCCGTCTGGGCAGGGAATCAGCCCCAGCATTTT.

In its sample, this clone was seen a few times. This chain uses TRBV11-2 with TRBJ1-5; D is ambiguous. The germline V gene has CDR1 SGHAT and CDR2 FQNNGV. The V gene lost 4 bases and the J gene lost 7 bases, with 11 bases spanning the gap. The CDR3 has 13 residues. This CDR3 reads CASSYQRGQPQHF. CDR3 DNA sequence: TGTGCCAGCAGCTACCAACGAGGGCAGCCCCAGCATTTT.

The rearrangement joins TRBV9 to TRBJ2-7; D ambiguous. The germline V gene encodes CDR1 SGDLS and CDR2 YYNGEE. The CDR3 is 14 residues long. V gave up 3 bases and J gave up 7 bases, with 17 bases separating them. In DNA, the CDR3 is TGTGCCAGCAGCGCCGGACGGGTGGTGGGAGAGCAGTACTTC. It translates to CASSAGRVVGEQYF.

The CDR3 DNA is TGTGCCAGTAAACTGAAGGGGGGCGGCACAGATACGCAGTATTTT. The encoded protein is CASKLKGGGTDTQYF. The chain joins TRBV19 to TRBJ2-3; perhaps D is TRBD1 or TRBD2 (6 bases each). The V end was cut by 7 bases, the J end by 1 base, with 15 bases between. This CDR3 is built from 15 residues. Germline V gene lookup returns CDR1 LNHDA and CDR2 SQIVND (reference sequence).